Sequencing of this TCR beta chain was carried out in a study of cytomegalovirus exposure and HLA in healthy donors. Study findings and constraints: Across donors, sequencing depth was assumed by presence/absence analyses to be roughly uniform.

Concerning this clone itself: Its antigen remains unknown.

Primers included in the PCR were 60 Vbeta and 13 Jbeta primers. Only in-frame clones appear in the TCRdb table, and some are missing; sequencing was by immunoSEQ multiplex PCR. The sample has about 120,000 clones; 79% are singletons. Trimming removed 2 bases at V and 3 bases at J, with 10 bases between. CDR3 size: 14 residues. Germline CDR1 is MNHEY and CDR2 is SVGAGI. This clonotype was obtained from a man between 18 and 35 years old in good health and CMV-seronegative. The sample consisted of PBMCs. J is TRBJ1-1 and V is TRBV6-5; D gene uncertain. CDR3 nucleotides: TGTGCCAGCAGTTACAATCTACGGGACACTGAAGCTTTCTTT. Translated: CASSYNLRDTEAFF.